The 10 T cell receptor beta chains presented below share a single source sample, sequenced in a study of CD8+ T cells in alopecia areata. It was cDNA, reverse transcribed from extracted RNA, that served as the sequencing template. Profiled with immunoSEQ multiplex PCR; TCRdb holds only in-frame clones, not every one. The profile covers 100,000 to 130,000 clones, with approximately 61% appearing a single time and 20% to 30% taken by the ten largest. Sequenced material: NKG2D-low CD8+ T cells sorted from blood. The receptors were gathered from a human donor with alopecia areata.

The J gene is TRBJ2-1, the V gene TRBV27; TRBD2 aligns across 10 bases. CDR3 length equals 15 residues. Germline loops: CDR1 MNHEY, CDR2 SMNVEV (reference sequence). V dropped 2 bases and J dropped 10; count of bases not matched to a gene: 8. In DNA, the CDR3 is TGTGCCAGCAGTTTAGTAGCTAGCGGGAGTCGGGAGCAGTTCTTC. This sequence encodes CASSLVASGSREQFF.

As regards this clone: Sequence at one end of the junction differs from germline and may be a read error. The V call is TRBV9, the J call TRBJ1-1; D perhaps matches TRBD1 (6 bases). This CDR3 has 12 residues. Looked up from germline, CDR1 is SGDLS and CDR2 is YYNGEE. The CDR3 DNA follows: TGCTGGGGGGACACAACGAACACTGAAGCTTTCTTT. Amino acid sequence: CWGDTTNTEAFF.

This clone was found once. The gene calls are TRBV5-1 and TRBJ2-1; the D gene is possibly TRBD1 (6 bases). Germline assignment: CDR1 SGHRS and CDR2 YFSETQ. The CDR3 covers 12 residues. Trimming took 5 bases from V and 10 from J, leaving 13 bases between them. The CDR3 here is CASRLTGGEQFF. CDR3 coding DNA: TGCGCCAGCAGGTTGACAGGAGGCGAGCAGTTCTTC.

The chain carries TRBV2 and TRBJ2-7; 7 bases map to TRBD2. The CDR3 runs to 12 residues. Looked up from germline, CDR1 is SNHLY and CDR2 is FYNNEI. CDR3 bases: TGTGCTAATAGTGGGGGGGACTACGAGCAGTACTTC. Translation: CANSGGDYEQYF.

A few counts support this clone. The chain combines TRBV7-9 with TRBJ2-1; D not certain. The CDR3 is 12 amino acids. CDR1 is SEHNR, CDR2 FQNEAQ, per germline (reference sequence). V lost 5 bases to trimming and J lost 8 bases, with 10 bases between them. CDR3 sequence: CASSPSFDEQFF. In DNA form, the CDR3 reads TGTGCCAGCAGCCCTTCGTTCGATGAGCAGTTCTTC.

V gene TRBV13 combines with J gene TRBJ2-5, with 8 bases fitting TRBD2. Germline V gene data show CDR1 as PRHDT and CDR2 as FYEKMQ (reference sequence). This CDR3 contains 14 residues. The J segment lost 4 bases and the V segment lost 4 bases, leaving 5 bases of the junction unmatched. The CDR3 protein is CASSSGLARETQYF. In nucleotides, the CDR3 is TGTGCCAGCAGCTCCGGACTAGCCCGAGAGACCCAGTACTTC.

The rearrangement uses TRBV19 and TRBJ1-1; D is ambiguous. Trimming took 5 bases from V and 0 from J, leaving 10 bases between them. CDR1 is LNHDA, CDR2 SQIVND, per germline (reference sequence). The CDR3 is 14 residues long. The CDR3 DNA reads TGTGCCAGTAGTCTATTTGACATGAACACTGAAGCTTTCTTT. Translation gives CASSLFDMNTEAFF.

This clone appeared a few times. In nucleotides, the CDR3 is TGCAGCACCCGGGGTAGCGGGTTCAATGAGCAGTTCTTC. As protein: CSTRGSGFNEQFF. The chain is built from TRBV29-1 and TRBJ2-1, with 7 nucleotides matching TRBD2. Germline assignment: CDR1 SQVTM and CDR2 ANQGSEA. V shed 8 bases and J 6 bases; nucleotides not matched to a gene: 10. The CDR3 runs to 13 residues.

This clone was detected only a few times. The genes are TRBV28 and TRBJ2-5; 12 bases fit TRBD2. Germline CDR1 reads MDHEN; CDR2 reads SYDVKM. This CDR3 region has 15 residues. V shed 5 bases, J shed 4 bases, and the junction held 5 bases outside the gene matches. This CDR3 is CASSLGLAGLETQYF. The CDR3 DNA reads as TGTGCCAGCAGTCTCGGACTAGCGGGGCTAGAGACCCAGTACTTC.

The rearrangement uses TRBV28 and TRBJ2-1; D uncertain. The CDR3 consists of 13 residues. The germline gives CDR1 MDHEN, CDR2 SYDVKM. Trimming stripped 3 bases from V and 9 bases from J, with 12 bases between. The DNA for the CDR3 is TGTGCCAGCAGTTTCAACTACAAGGGTGAGCAGTTCTTC. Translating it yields CASSFNYKGEQFF.